What follows are 18 T cell receptor beta chains derived from one specimen sequenced in a study of spatial heterogeneity in lung cancer. Time point: blood at routine non-recurrence follow-up after resection. TCRdb used MiXCR to reprocess the 5' RACE reads, holding one entry per CDR3 protein. The table includes about 46,000 distinct CDR3 sequences, approximately 12% detected once. The sequenced sample was PBMCs, obtained at follow-up. The receptors were gathered from a male donor with early-stage non-small cell lung cancer.

A note on this clonotype: The conserved phenylalanine or tryptophan is not found at the CDR3 terminus, so this likely reflects a read error. The genes are TRBV10-3 and TRBJ2-2; 9 bases agree with TRBD2. The germline gives CDR1 ENHRY, CDR2 SYGVKD. The CDR3 sequence is 13 residues long. The junction had 0 bases not matched to a gene; V was cut back by 4 bases and J by 6 bases. Here the CDR3 reads CAISGTSAGELFI. CDR3 DNA: TGTGCCATCAGTGGGACTAGCGCCGGGGAGCTGTTTATT.

This clonotype was seen ten or more times. This rearrangement joins TRBV27 to TRBJ2-5; tentatively, D is TRBD1 (5 bases). Germline values: CDR1 MNHEY, CDR2 SMNVEV (reference sequence). The V end lost 1 base, the J end lost 1 base, and 10 bases lay between the germline ends. The CDR3 contains 15 residues. CDR3 DNA sequence: TGTGCCAGCAGTTTATGGGGCCAGGGCCAAGAGACCCAGTACTTC. Translating it yields CASSLWGQGQETQYF.

This clonotype occurred many times. The CDR3: CASSPPRTGSSYEQYF. In DNA, the CDR3 is TGTGCCAGCAGTCCTCCCCGGACAGGGAGCTCCTACGAGCAGTACTTC. The V gene is TRBV27, the J gene TRBJ2-7; the match to TRBD1 covers 8 bases. Looked up from germline, CDR1 is MNHEY and CDR2 is SMNVEV (reference sequence). V lost 5 bases and J lost 0; bases outside the gene matches: 9. The CDR3 extends over 16 amino acids.

This clonotype was counted only a few times. V usage is TRBV6-1 and J usage is TRBJ2-6; no clear D gene. The V gene's germline CDR1 is MNHNS and CDR2 SASEGT. The CDR3 loop spans 18 amino acids. V lost 2 bases and J 0 bases, leaving 14 bases between the germline ends. CDR3 sequence: CASSEKAPGVSGANVLTF. For the CDR3, the DNA is TGTGCCAGCAGTGAAAAGGCACCCGGAGTCTCTGGGGCCAACGTCCTGACTTTC.

This clonotype has only a few counts. The V and J genes are TRBV10-3 and TRBJ2-3, with 7 bases lining up with TRBD2. This CDR3 spans 18 amino acids. Germline loops: CDR1 ENHRY, CDR2 SYGVKD. Trimming removed 2 bases from V and 0 bases from J; junction bases left unmatched: 11. The CDR3 DNA sequence: TGTGCCATCAGTGAGGGAGGGGCTAGCGGACCTAGCACAGATACGCAGTATTTT. Protein sequence: CAISEGGASGPSTDTQYF.

There are many counts of this clonotype. The chain joins TRBV6-2 or TRBV6-3 to TRBJ1-2; TRBD1 aligns across 8 bases. This CDR3 is 13 amino acids long. Trimming at V came to 6 bases and at J to 2 bases, leaving 2 bases not matched to a gene. The germline gives CDR1 MNHEY, CDR2 SVGEGT. The CDR3 sequence: CASSRQGNYGYTF. Written as DNA, the CDR3 is TGTGCCAGCAGCCGACAGGGGAACTATGGCTACACCTTC.

This clonotype has just a few counts. This chain uses TRBV5-1 with TRBJ1-1, with 8 bases identical to TRBD1. Trimming at V came to 4 bases and at J to 0 bases, leaving 5 bases not matched to a gene. The CDR3 extends over 15 amino acids. CDR1 is SGHRS and CDR2 is YFSETQ in the germline V gene. This CDR3 reads CASSTRTGLNTEAFF. The CDR3, as DNA: TGCGCCAGCAGCACCCGGACAGGGCTGAACACTGAAGCTTTCTTT.

This clonotype was recorded at least ten times. The rearrangement joins TRBV6-6 to TRBJ2-1; 12 bases align to TRBD2. The junction had 8 bases not matched to a gene; V was cut back by 7 bases and J by 7 bases. Germline CDR1 and CDR2: MNHNY and SVGAGI (reference sequence). The CDR3 extends over 15 amino acids. CDR3 protein: CASIESSGRANEQFF. In nucleotides, the CDR3 is TGTGCCAGCATAGAATCTAGCGGGAGGGCAAATGAGCAGTTCTTC.

This clonotype was seen ten or more times. The chain employs TRBV30 and TRBJ1-4; 7 positions agree with TRBD1. V was pared by 1 base and J by 7 bases, with 6 bases of the junction left unmatched. Per the germline V gene, CDR1 is GTSNPN and CDR2 is SVGIG (reference sequence). This CDR3 has 14 residues. The CDR3 nucleotides read TGTGCCTGGAGTGAAGAGGGGGCTGGTGAAAAACTGTTTTTT. This codes for CAWSEEGAGEKLFF.

This chain links TRBV7-2 with TRBJ2-3, with 9 bases lining up with TRBD1. The V and J ends lost 5 bases and 0 bases, in that order; junction bases with no gene match: 3. This CDR3 has 15 residues. Germline V gives CDR1 SGHTA, CDR2 FQGNSA. The CDR3 loop is CASSPQGASTDTQYF. In DNA, the CDR3 is TGTGCCAGCAGCCCACAGGGGGCTAGCACAGATACGCAGTATTTT. The full variable domain, in which reference TRBV7-2 and TRBJ2-3 provide the parts outside the CDR3, is GAGVSQSPSNKVTEKGKDVELRCDPISGHTALYWYRQSLGQGLEFLIYFQGNSAPDKSGLPSDRFSAERTGGSVSTLTIQRTQQEDSAVYLCASSPQGASTDTQYFGPGTRLTVL.

The V and J genes are TRBV5-1 and TRBJ2-7, with D perhaps matching TRBD2 (5 bases). This CDR3 is 14 amino acids long. CDR1 is SGHRS and CDR2 is YFSETQ in the germline V gene. V lost 7 bases, J lost 4 bases, and 18 bases lay in between. The CDR3 protein is CASGDPSSGYEQYF. The DNA of the CDR3 is TGCGCCAGCGGAGACCCCTCCTCGGGATACGAGCAGTACTTC.

This clonotype was seen repeatedly, ten times or more. The conserved phenylalanine or tryptophan is not found at the CDR3 terminus, so this likely reflects a read error. The DNA is left out, because the CDR3 cannot be placed on it with certainty; the CDR3 is given as TCRdb lists it. The J gene is TRBJ2-1, the V gene TRBV5-1; TRBD1 is taken as the D call from the table, unchecked against the DNA. Looked up from germline, CDR1 is SGHRS and CDR2 is YFSETQ. Counting both end residues, the CDR3 totals 9 amino acids. The CDR3 region is CASSLAFRD.

The V gene is TRBV27, the J gene TRBJ2-1, with 7 bases matching TRBD2. Trimming took 2 bases from V and 3 from J; bases not matched to a gene: 4. From germline, CDR1 is MNHEY and CDR2 SMNVEV (reference sequence). This CDR3 has 15 amino acids. CDR3 residues: CASSLGGDYYNEQFF. The CDR3 coding sequence is TGTGCCAGCAGTTTAGGGGGGGATTACTACAATGAGCAGTTCTTC.

In this sample, this clonotype turned up many times. The chain joins TRBV10-2 to TRBJ2-5; D is uncertain. CDR1 WSHSY and CDR2 SAAADI come from the germline V gene. Trimming shortened V by 4 bases and J by 2 bases, and 8 bases separated the two germline ends. There are 13 residues in the CDR3. The CDR3 here is CASSGSIQETQYF. The CDR3 DNA sequence: TGCGCCAGCAGTGGGTCCATTCAAGAGACCCAGTACTTC.

There are many counts of this clonotype. The chain has TRBV27 and TRBJ1-3; maybe TRBD1 (6 bases). CDR1 and CDR2 from the germline V gene are MNHEY and SMNVEV (reference sequence). CDR3 length: 15 residues. The V end lost 0 bases, the J end lost 4 bases, and 10 bases lay between the germline ends. CDR3 region: CASSLSWGRGNTIYF. Written as DNA, the CDR3 is TGTGCCAGCAGTTTATCGTGGGGGCGAGGAAACACCATATATTTT.

This clonotype was counted many times. The chain is built from TRBV4-3 and TRBJ2-7, with 7 bases that match TRBD2. The CDR3 contains 17 residues. Losses at the gene ends were 1 base for V and 4 bases for J; bases not matched to a gene: 13. The germline gives CDR1 LGHNA, CDR2 YSLEER. The CDR3, as DNA: TGCGCCAGCAGCCAAGGGGGCGGGAGCAAAGTTGAGTACGAGCAGTACTTC. Translating it yields CASSQGGGSKVEYEQYF.

This clonotype was seen ten or more times. The V call is TRBV24-1, the J call TRBJ2-3; tentatively, D is TRBD2 (5 bases). Germline V gives CDR1 KGHDR, CDR2 SFDVKD. The CDR3 covers 15 residues. Trimming stripped 2 bases from V and 0 bases from J, with 8 bases between. The CDR3 nucleotides read TGTGCCACCAGTGATTCGGAGGATAGCACAGATACGCAGTATTTT. It codes for CATSDSEDSTDTQYF.

This clonotype came up many times. This chain uses TRBV5-4 with TRBJ1-2; 9 bases agree with TRBD1. V gave up 3 bases and J gave up 7 bases; unmatched junction bases: 10. The germline gives CDR1 SGHNT, CDR2 YYREEE (reference sequence). The CDR3 consists of 15 residues. CDR3 sequence reads: CASSSAGTGRGGYTF. The DNA for the CDR3 is TGTGCCAGCAGCTCAGCCGGGACAGGGAGAGGTGGCTACACCTTC. Filled out from reference TRBV5-4 and TRBJ1-2, the complete variable domain reads ETGVTQSPTHLIKTRGQQVTLRCSSQSGHNTVSWYQQALGQGPQFIFQYYREEENGRGNFPPRFSGLQFPNYSSELNVNALELDDSALYLCASSSAGTGRGGYTFGSGTRLTVV.